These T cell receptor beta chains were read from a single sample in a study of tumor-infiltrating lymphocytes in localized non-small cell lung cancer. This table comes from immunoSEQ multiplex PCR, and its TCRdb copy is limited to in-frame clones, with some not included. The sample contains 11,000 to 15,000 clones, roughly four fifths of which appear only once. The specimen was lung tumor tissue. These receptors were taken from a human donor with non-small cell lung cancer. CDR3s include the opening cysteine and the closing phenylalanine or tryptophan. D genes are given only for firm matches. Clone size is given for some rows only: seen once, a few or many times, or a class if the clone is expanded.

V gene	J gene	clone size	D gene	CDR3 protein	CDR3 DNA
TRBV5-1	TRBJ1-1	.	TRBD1	CASSFTGGIPEAFF	TGCGCCAGCAGCTTTACAGGGGGCATTCCTGAAGCTTTCTTT
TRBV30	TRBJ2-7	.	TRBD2	CTWSPPGLALEQYF	TGTACCTGGAGTCCCCCCGGACTAGCGCTCGAGCAGTACTTC
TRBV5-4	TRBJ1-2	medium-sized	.	CASSHRDRIFTF	TGTGCCAGCAGCCACCGGGACCGCATTTTCACCTTC
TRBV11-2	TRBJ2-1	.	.	CASSFLGNEQFF	TGTGCCAGCAGCTTCCTAGGTAATGAGCAGTTCTTC
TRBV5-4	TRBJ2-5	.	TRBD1	CASSADRGETQYF	TGTGCCAGCAGCGCGGACAGGGGAGAGACCCAGTACTTC
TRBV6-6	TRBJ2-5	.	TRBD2	CASSPSGAQETQYF	TGTGCCAGCAGCCCTAGCGGGGCTCAAGAGACCCAGTACTTC
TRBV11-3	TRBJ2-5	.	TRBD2	CASSPGLAGQETQYF	TGTGCCAGCAGCCCCGGACTAGCGGGACAAGAGACCCAGTACTTC
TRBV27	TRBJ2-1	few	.	CASNGSLSADPSTGNEQFF	TGTGCCAGCAATGGCTCTCTGTCGGCGGACCCCTCTACCGGCAATGAGCAGTTCTTC
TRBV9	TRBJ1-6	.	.	CASSDLPYNSPLHF	TGTGCCAGCAGCGACCTCCCGTATAATTCACCCCTCCACTTT
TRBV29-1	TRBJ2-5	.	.	CSVVNRVETQYF	TGCAGCGTTGTTAACAGGGTAGAGACCCAGTACTTC
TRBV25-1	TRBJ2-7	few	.	CASSPGLPGSYEQYF	TGTGCCAGCAGCCCGGGACTCCCTGGCTCCTACGAGCAGTACTTC
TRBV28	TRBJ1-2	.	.	CATQPGGGYTF	TGTGCCACCCAACCGGGGGGGGGCTACACCTTC
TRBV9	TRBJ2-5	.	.	CASSPWDSWETQYF	TGTGCCAGCAGCCCCTGGGACTCTTGGGAGACCCAGTACTTC
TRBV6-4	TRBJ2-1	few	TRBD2	CASSDSGAIYNEQFF	TGTGCCAGCAGTGATAGCGGGGCCATCTACAATGAGCAGTTCTTC
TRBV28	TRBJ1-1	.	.	CASSLSTAAGGSGNTEAFF	TGTGCCAGCAGTTTATCGACGGCAGCGGGGGGATCGGGGAACACTGAAGCTTTCTTT
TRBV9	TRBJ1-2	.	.	CASSVVTANYGYTF	TGTGCCAGCAGCGTAGTGACAGCTAACTATGGCTACACCTTC
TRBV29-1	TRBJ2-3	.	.	CSVLPTRSGTDTQYF	TGCAGCGTTCTCCCAACTAGGTCTGGCACAGATACGCAGTATTTT
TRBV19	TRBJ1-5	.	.	CASSIAQKEPQHF	TGTGCCAGTAGTATAGCGCAGAAGGAGCCCCAGCATTTT
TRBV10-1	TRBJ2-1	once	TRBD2	CASSEGTSGVKEQFF	TGCGCCAGCAGTGAAGGGACTAGCGGGGTTAAGGAGCAGTTCTTC
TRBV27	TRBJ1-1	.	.	CASSYPGGNTEAFF	TGTGCCAGCAGTTATCCGGGGGGGAACACTGAAGCTTTCTTT
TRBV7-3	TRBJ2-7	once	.	CASSLSGTGSSYEQYF	TGTGCCAGCAGCTTATCTGGGACGGGCAGCTCCTACGAGCAGTACTTC
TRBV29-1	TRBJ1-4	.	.	CSVQAATNEKLFF	TGCAGCGTCCAAGCCGCAACTAATGAAAAACTGTTTTTT
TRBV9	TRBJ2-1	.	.	CASSASSYNEQFF	TGTGCCAGCAGCGCAAGCTCCTACAATGAGCAGTTCTTC
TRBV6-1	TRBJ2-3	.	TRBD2	CASRASGEDTQYF	TGTGCCAGCAGGGCTAGCGGGGAAGATACGCAGTATTTT
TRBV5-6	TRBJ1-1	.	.	CASSVVGGAGLAFF	TGTGCCAGCAGCGTTGTGGGGGGCGCGGGATTAGCTTTCTTT
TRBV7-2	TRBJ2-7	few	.	CASSLVLGRVYEQYF	TGTGCCAGCAGCTTAGTCTTAGGCAGGGTCTACGAGCAGTACTTC
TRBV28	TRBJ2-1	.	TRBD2	CASRGRLAGVYNEQFF	TGTGCCAGCAGAGGTAGACTAGCGGGGGTTTACAATGAGCAGTTCTTC
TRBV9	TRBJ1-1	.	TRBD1	CASSPGQGNTEAFF	TGTGCCAGCAGCCCCGGACAGGGTAACACTGAAGCTTTCTTT
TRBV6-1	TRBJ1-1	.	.	CASSDNLNTEAFF	TGTGCCAGCAGTGACAACCTTAACACTGAAGCTTTCTTT
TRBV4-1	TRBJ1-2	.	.	CASSQGPSGRLGYTF	TGCGCCAGCAGCCAAGGGCCTTCGGGGAGGCTAGGCTACACCTTC